This record looks at one T cell receptor beta chain sequence and its context. This sample was taken from a study of shared clonotypes between healthy human individuals. Study summary: The study used three CD4 naive, three CD4 memory, two CD8 naive and one CD8 memory plate per donor.

CD45RO-negative cells were positively selected for CCR7, leaving out terminally differentiated effector memory CD45RA+ cells. Execution of the assay was at deep level. It was around 180 ng DNA, about 30,000 T cell genomes, that sorted-subset replicate PCRs used. TCRdb's copy holds only in-frame clones and misses some; the assay was immunoSEQ multiplex PCR. The sample includes roughly 2,000,000 clones, 85% to 95% seen only once; the top ten take approximately 1.6%. The receptor's source is a man aged 18 to 35 in good health. Some clones in this sample may be carry-over from other donors' samples. Specimen: naive CD8+ T cells from PBMCs.

The CDR3 spells CASSFSSGSYEQYF. CDR3 sequence (DNA): TGTGCCAGCAGCTTCAGTAGCGGGAGCTACGAGCAGTACTTC. V gene TRBV5-4 combines with J gene TRBJ2-7, with 9 bases that match TRBD2. The CDR3 spans 14 residues. J gave up 3 bases and V 2 bases, and 3 bases lay outside the gene matches. CDR1 and CDR2 (germline): SGHNT, YYREEE (reference sequence).